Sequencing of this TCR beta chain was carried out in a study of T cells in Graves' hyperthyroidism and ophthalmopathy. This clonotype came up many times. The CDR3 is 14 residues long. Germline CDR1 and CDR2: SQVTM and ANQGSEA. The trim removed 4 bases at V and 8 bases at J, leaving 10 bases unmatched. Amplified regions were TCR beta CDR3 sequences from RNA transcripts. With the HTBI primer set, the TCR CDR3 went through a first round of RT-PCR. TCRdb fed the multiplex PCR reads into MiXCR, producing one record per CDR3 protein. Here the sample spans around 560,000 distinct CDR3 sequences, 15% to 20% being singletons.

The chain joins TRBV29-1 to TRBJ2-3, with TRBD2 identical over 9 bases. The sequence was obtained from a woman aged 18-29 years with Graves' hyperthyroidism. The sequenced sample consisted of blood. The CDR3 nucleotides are TGCAGCGTTGTGGCTAGCGGGACCTCGGGTACGCAGTATTTT. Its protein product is CSVVASGTSGTQYF.